These 2 T cell receptor beta chains came from one sample sequenced in a study of shared clonotypes between healthy human individuals. The table came from immunoSEQ multiplex PCR; TCRdb's copy has only in-frame clones and leaves some out. The table shows 2,500,000 or so clones, with around nine tenths occurring only once. Sequencing was done on a sample of naive CD4+ T cells sorted from blood. As for subset: CD45RA+ positively selected. These receptors were collected from a man between 18 and 35 years old in good health.

This clone was seen once. CDR3 sequence reads: CASSLVASGRANEQYF. Written as DNA, the CDR3 is TGTGCCAGCAGTTTAGTGGCTAGCGGGAGGGCTAACGAGCAGTACTTC. V gene TRBV28 combines with J gene TRBJ2-7, with 12 bases fitting TRBD2. The J segment lost 5 bases and the V segment lost 2 bases, leaving 7 bases of the junction unmatched. Per germline, CDR1 MDHEN and CDR2 SYDVKM. The CDR3 is made up of 16 amino acids.

For the CDR3, the DNA is TGTGCCAGCAGTCTTGAAGTAGGCTATGGCTACACCTTC. This sequence encodes CASSLEVGYGYTF. J is TRBJ1-2 and V is TRBV6-5; D unclear. CDR3 size: 13 residues. The V gene lost 5 bases and the J gene lost 4 bases, with 11 bases spanning the gap. The germline gives CDR1 MNHEY, CDR2 SVGAGI.